This is a list of T cell receptor beta chains from one sample in a study of beta chain features in type 1 diabetes. Data came from immunoSEQ multiplex PCR; TCRdb stores just in-frame clones and leaves some out. The repertoire holds about 470,000 clones, with over 25% as singletons. The sample consisted of naive CD4+ T cells from blood. The source is a man aged 18 to 35 in good health. The CDR3 runs from the conserved cysteine through the conserved F or W. D genes are given only for firm matches. Clone size, where shown, is once, few, many, or a class for clones that have expanded.

abundance: .; d_gene: .; v_gene: TRBV2; j_gene: TRBJ1-1; CDR3aa: CASSEAGVTEAFF; CDR3nt: TGTGCCAGCAGTGAAGCAGGGGTCACTGAAGCTTTCTTT
abundance: once; d_gene: TRBD1; v_gene: TRBV29-1; j_gene: TRBJ1-5; CDR3aa: CSVGQGGNQPQHF; CDR3nt: TGCAGCGTTGGACAGGGTGGCAATCAGCCCCAGCATTTT
abundance: .; d_gene: TRBD2; v_gene: TRBV4-3; j_gene: TRBJ2-1; CDR3aa: CASSRELILAGGGNEQFF; CDR3nt: TGCGCCAGCAGCCGGGAATTGATACTAGCGGGAGGAGGCAATGAGCAGTTCTTC
abundance: .; d_gene: .; v_gene: TRBV4-1; j_gene: TRBJ1-4; CDR3aa: CASSRPRPGAQTNEKLFF; CDR3nt: TGCGCCAGCAGCCGCCCAAGACCAGGGGCGCAGACTAATGAAAAACTGTTTTTT
abundance: .; d_gene: .; v_gene: TRBV5-1; j_gene: TRBJ1-2; CDR3aa: CASSLDQNGYTF; CDR3nt: TGCGCCAGCAGCTTGGACCAGAATGGCTACACCTTC
abundance: .; d_gene: .; v_gene: TRBV29-1; j_gene: TRBJ1-1; CDR3aa: CSVERRLSAEAFF; CDR3nt: TGCAGCGTTGAACGGCGGCTTAGCGCTGAAGCTTTCTTT
abundance: .; d_gene: .; v_gene: TRBV4-2; j_gene: TRBJ1-2; CDR3aa: CASSQEGRGYTF; CDR3nt: TGTGCCAGCAGCCAAGAGGGCCGGGGCTACACCTTC
abundance: .; d_gene: .; v_gene: TRBV28; j_gene: TRBJ2-1; CDR3aa: CASTTPASTYEQFF; CDR3nt: TGTGCCAGCACCACTCCCGCTAGTACGTACGAGCAGTTCTTC
abundance: .; d_gene: TRBD1; v_gene: TRBV9; j_gene: TRBJ2-3; CDR3aa: CASSVRQGDDTQYF; CDR3nt: TGTGCCAGCAGCGTGAGACAGGGGGATGATACGCAGTATTTT
abundance: .; d_gene: TRBD1; v_gene: TRBV30; j_gene: TRBJ2-7; CDR3aa: CAWDRGPYEQYF; CDR3nt: TGTGCCTGGGACAGGGGGCCTTACGAGCAGTACTTC
abundance: .; d_gene: .; v_gene: TRBV7-8; j_gene: TRBJ2-5; CDR3aa: CASSFGQPGMETQYF; CDR3nt: TGTGCCAGCAGCTTTGGACAGCCCGGGATGGAGACCCAGTACTTC
abundance: few; d_gene: TRBD1; v_gene: TRBV29-1; j_gene: TRBJ2-1; CDR3aa: CSVGQGYNEQFF; CDR3nt: TGCAGCGTCGGACAGGGGTACAATGAGCAGTTCTTC
abundance: few; d_gene: .; v_gene: TRBV30; j_gene: TRBJ2-2; CDR3aa: CAWVQGWNTGELFF; CDR3nt: TGTGCCTGGGTACAGGGATGGAACACCGGGGAGCTGTTTTTT
abundance: .; d_gene: .; v_gene: TRBV5-6; j_gene: TRBJ2-3; CDR3aa: CASSLIPGTDTQYF; CDR3nt: TGTGCCAGCAGCTTGATCCCGGGCACAGATACGCAGTATTTT
abundance: few; d_gene: .; v_gene: TRBV29-1; j_gene: TRBJ2-2; CDR3aa: CSVASPLIGELFF; CDR3nt: TGCAGCGTTGCCTCCCCCCTGATCGGGGAGCTGTTTTTT
abundance: few; d_gene: .; v_gene: TRBV14; j_gene: TRBJ2-7; CDR3aa: CASSQRPFAGQYF; CDR3nt: TGTGCCAGCAGCCAACGCCCGTTCGCGGGCCAGTACTTC
abundance: .; d_gene: .; v_gene: TRBV7-2; j_gene: TRBJ2-7; CDR3aa: CASSYRTSPYEQYF; CDR3nt: TGTGCCAGCAGCTACCGGACCAGCCCCTACGAGCAGTACTTC
abundance: .; d_gene: .; v_gene: TRBV5-4; j_gene: TRBJ2-1; CDR3aa: CASSLPPRGEQFF; CDR3nt: TGTGCCAGCAGCCTACCTCCCCGAGGTGAGCAGTTCTTC
abundance: few; d_gene: .; v_gene: TRBV5-6; j_gene: TRBJ2-4; CDR3aa: CASQKGELYGDIQYF; CDR3nt: TGTGCCTCCCAGAAGGGGGAATTGTATGGAGACATTCAGTACTTC
abundance: .; d_gene: .; v_gene: TRBV13; j_gene: TRBJ2-2; CDR3aa: CASSAGNTGELFF; CDR3nt: TGTGCCAGCAGTGCGGGGAACACCGGGGAGCTGTTTTTT
abundance: .; d_gene: TRBD1; v_gene: TRBV28; j_gene: TRBJ1-5; CDR3aa: CASSPTYRGSNQPQHF; CDR3nt: TGTGCCAGCAGTCCCACTTACAGGGGTAGCAATCAGCCCCAGCATTTT
abundance: .; d_gene: TRBD1; v_gene: TRBV12-5; j_gene: TRBJ2-2; CDR3aa: CASGSLAGGLTGELFF; CDR3nt: TGTGCTAGTGGTTCCCTGGCAGGGGGTCTCACCGGGGAGCTGTTTTTT
abundance: .; d_gene: TRBD2; v_gene: TRBV5-1; j_gene: TRBJ2-5; CDR3aa: CASSPGLAGGYQETQYF; CDR3nt: TGCGCCAGCAGCCCCGGACTAGCGGGAGGGTACCAAGAGACCCAGTACTTC
abundance: .; d_gene: .; v_gene: TRBV7-2; j_gene: TRBJ2-1; CDR3aa: CASSSAVVTEQFF; CDR3nt: TGTGCCAGCAGCTCCGCGGTAGTGACTGAGCAGTTCTTC
abundance: .; d_gene: TRBD1; v_gene: TRBV2; j_gene: TRBJ2-4; CDR3aa: CASSASGGNIQYF; CDR3nt: TGTGCCAGCAGTGCCTCAGGGGGAAACATTCAGTACTTC
abundance: few; d_gene: .; v_gene: TRBV14; j_gene: TRBJ2-1; CDR3aa: CASSQGGGSSNEQFF; CDR3nt: TGTGCCAGCAGCCAAGGGGGCGGTAGCTCCAATGAGCAGTTCTTC
abundance: .; d_gene: TRBD2; v_gene: TRBV10-3; j_gene: TRBJ2-7; CDR3aa: CAAGLAGSYEQYF; CDR3nt: TGTGCCGCGGGACTAGCGGGATCCTACGAGCAGTACTTC
abundance: .; d_gene: .; v_gene: TRBV10-3; j_gene: TRBJ2-7; CDR3aa: CAISIHGPEHYEQYF; CDR3nt: TGTGCCATCAGCATCCACGGCCCGGAGCACTACGAGCAGTACTTC
abundance: .; d_gene: TRBD2; v_gene: TRBV5-1; j_gene: TRBJ2-3; CDR3aa: CASSFSGMVDTQYF; CDR3nt: TGCGCCAGCAGCTTCAGCGGGATGGTAGATACGCAGTATTTT